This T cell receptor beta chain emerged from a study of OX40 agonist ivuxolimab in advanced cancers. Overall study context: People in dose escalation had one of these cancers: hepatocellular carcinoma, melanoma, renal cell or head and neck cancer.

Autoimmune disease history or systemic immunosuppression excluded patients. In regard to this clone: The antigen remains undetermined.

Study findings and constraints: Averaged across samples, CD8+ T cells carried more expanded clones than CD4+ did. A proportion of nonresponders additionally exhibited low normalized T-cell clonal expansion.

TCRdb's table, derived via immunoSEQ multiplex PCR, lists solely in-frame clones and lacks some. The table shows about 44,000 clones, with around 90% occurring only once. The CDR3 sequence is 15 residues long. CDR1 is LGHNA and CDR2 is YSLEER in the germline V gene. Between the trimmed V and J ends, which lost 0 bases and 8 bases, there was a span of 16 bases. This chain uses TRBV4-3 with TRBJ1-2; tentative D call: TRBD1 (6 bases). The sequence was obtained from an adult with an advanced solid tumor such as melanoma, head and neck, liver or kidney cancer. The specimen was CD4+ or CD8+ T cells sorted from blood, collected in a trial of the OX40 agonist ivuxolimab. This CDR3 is CASSQEQGPYKGYTF. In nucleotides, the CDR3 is TGCGCCAGCAGCCAAGAGCAGGGGCCCTATAAAGGCTACACCTTC.